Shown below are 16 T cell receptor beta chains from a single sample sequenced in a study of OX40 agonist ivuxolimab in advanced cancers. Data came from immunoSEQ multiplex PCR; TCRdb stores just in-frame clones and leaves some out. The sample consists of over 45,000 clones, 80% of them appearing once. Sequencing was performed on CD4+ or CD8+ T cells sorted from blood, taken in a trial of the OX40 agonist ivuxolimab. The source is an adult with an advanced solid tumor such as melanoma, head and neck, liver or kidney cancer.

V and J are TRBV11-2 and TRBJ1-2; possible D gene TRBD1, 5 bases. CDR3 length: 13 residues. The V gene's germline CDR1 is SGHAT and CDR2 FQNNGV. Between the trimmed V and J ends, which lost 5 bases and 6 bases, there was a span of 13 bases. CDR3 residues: CASSPGGENGYTF. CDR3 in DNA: TGTGCCAGCAGCCCTGGGGGGGAAAATGGCTACACCTTC.

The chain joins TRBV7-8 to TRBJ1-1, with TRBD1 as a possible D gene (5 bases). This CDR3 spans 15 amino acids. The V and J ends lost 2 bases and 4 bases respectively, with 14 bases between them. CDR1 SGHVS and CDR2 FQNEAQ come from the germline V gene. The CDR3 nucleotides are TGTGCCAGCAGCTTATCTGGCCAGGGAGGCACTGAAGCTTTCTTT. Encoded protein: CASSLSGQGGTEAFF.

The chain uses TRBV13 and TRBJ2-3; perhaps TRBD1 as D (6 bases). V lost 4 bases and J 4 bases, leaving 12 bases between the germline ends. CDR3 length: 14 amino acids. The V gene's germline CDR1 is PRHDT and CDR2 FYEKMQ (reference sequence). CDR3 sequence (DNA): TGTGCCAGCAGCTCACAGGGACGGGCAGATACGCAGTATTTT. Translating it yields CASSSQGRADTQYF.

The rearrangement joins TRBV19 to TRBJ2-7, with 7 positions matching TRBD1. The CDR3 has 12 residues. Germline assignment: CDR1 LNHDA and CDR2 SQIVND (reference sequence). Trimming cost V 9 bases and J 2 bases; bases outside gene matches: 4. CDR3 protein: CASGDRTYEQYF. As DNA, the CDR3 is TGTGCCAGCGGGGACAGAACCTACGAGCAGTACTTC.

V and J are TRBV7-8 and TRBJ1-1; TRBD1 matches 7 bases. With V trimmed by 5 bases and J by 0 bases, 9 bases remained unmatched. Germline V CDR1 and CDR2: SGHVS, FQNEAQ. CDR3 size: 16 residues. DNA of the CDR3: TGTGCCAGCAGCCCCGGGACAGTCACCATGAACACTGAAGCTTTCTTT. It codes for CASSPGTVTMNTEAFF.

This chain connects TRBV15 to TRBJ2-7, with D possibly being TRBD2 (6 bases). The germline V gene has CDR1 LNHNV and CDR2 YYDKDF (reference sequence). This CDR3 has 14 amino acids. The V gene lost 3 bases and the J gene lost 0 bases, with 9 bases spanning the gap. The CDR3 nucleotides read TGTGCCACCAGCAGCCCGGGACTCTCCTACGAGCAGTACTTC. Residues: CATSSPGLSYEQYF.

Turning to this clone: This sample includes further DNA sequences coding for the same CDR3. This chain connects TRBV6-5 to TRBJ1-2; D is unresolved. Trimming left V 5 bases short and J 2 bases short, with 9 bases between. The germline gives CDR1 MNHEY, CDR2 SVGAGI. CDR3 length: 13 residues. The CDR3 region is CASSPSGNYGYTF. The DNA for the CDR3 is TGTGCCAGCAGTCCCTCAGGAAACTATGGCTACACCTTC.

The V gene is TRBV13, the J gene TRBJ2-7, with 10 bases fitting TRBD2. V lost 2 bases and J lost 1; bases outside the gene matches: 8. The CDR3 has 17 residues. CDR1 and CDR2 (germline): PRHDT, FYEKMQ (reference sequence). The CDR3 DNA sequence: TGTGCCAGCAGCTTAATTTTCGGGACTAGCGCTTCCTACGAGCAGTACTTC. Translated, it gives CASSLIFGTSASYEQYF.

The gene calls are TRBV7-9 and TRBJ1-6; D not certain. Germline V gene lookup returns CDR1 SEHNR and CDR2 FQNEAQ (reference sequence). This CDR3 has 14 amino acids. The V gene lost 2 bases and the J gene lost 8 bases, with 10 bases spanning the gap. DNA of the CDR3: TGTGCCAGCAGCTTACTCAAGAACTATTCACCCCTCCACTTT. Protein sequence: CASSLLKNYSPLHF.

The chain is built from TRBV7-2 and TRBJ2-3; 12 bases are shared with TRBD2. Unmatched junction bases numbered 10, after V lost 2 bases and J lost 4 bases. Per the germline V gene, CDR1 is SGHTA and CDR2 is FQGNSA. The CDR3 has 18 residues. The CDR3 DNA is TGTGCCAGCAGCTTACAAACCCTAGCGGGGGGGCGCGCAGATACGCAGTATTTT. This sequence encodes CASSLQTLAGGRADTQYF.

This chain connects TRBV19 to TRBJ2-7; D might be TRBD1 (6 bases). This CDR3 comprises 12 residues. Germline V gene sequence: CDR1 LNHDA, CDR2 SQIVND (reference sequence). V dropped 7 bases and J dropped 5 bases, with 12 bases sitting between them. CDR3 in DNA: TGTGCCAGTAATGACAGGTTCCACGAGCAGTACTTC. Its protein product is CASNDRFHEQYF. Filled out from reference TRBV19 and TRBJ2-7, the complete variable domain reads DGGITQSPKYLFRKEGQNVTLSCEQNLNHDAMYWYRQDPGQGLRLIYYSQIVNDFQKGDIAEGYSVSREKKESFPLTVTSAQKNPTAFYLCASNDRFHEQYFGPGTRLTVT.

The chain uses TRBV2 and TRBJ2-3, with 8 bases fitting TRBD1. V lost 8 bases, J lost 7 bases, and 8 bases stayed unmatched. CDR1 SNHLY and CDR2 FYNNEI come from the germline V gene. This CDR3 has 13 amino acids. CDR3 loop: CASRAGGRHTQYF. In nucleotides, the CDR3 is TGTGCCAGCCGTGCAGGGGGCCGCCATACGCAGTATTTT. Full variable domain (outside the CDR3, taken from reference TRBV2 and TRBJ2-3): EPEVTQTPSHQVTQMGQEVILRCVPISNHLYFYWYRQILGQKVEFLVSFYNNEISEKSEIFDDQFSVERPDGSNFTLKIRSTKLEDSAMYFCASRAGGRHTQYFGPGTRLTVL.

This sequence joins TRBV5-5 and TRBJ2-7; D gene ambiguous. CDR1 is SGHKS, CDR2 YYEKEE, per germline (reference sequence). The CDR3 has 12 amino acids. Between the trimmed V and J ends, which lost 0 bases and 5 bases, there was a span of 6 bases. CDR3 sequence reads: CASSLVRNEQYF. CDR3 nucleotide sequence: TGTGCCAGCAGCTTGGTCAGGAACGAGCAGTACTTC.

The CDR3, as DNA: TGTGCCTGGAGTGTAACAGGATTTAGGGGCGGGGAGCTGTTTTTT. This encodes CAWSVTGFRGGELFF. The chain has TRBV30 and TRBJ2-2; D might be TRBD1 (5 bases). Looked up from germline, CDR1 is GTSNPN and CDR2 is SVGIG (reference sequence). V dropped 0 bases and J dropped 7 bases, with 15 bases sitting between them. There are 15 residues in the CDR3.

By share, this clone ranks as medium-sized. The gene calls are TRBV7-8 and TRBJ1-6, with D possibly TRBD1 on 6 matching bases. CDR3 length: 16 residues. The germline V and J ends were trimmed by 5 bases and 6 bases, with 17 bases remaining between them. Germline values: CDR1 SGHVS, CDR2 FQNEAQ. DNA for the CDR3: TGTGCCAGCAGCCCTACGGGGGGCAGGGGTAATTCACCCCTCCACTTT. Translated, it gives CASSPTGGRGNSPLHF.

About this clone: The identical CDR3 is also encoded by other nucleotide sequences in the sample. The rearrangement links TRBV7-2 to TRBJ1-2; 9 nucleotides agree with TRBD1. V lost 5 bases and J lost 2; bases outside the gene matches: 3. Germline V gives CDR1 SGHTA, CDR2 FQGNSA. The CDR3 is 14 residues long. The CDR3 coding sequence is TGTGCCAGCAGCCTGGGACAGGGAAACTATGGCTACACCTTC. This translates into CASSLGQGNYGYTF.